This T cell receptor beta chain was observed in a study of T-cell reconstitution after alpha-beta-depleted transplantation in children (dated by TCRdb to about 2016). A note on the overall study: Using TCR repertoire profiling, the study followed T-cell immune reconstitution in a quantitative way in children after TCRalphabeta/CD19-depleted allogeneic hematopoietic cell transplantation.

Overall results and qualifications from the work: In some patients, the high TCRbeta diversity seen at day 60 was put down to recipient T cells and intrathymic progenitors that had survived conditioning. Over subsequent months, a decline in hyperexpanded clone frequencies was noted, and after one year, T-cell counts and TCRbeta diversity were mostly ascribed to newly produced T cells. Apparently early alphabetaT-cell count recovery about two months after transplant reportedly relied on only several hundred rapidly expanded clones derived from non-depleted graft cells.

Library preparation used PCR. Sequenced using an Illumina HiSeq 2500. Molecular barcoding was employed in the preparation of TCR libraries, with unique molecular identifiers being used to normalize TCRbeta repertoire quantification. TCRdb redid the processing of the public reads, applying fastp at Q25 and MiXCR, and retained in-frame beta chains. Duplicate CDR3 protein sequences are folded into a single record with the most common DNA and genes. Across this sample there are just under 350,000 distinct CDR3 sequences, with 15% to 20% seen only once. The ten largest clones add up to 35% to 50% of the sample. After removal of 4 bases from V and 4 bases from J, the junction retains 16 bases not matched to a gene. Including the terminal cysteine and phenylalanine, the CDR3 comprises 19 residues. The read is trimmed to its CDR3 DNA, 57 bases read in frame from base 1. From a lookup of the germline V gene, CDR1 and CDR2 are MNHEY and SVGEGT.

The treatment or condition label of this sample denotes: allogeneic hematopoietic cell transplantation with graft depleted of TCRalphabeta T cells and CD19 B cells. Transplant recipients were children who received TCRalphabeta/CD19-depleted allogeneic hematopoietic cell grafts. This clonotype appeared a few times. The antigen it recognizes is unknown. The input lacks base qualities; no much larger clone sits a single base away. The sequence is built from TRBV6-2 or TRBV6-3 and TRBJ2-2, and TRBD2 matches 9 of the central bases. This specimen was PBMCs, mostly from graft donor cells, taken 360 days after TCRalphabeta/CD19-depleted stem cell transplant. This receptor was obtained from a male patient aged 2 to 9 who had a stem cell transplant for acute lymphoblastic leukemia, so the T cells may come from the graft donor. The DNA sequence is TGTGCCAGCAGTTTTTTAGCGGGAGTACGTCCGCTAGTCACCGGGGAGCTGTTTTTT. Its translation is CASSFLAGVRPLVTGELFF.